This T cell receptor (beta chain) stems from a study of T cells in Graves' hyperthyroidism and ophthalmopathy. The germline gives CDR1 MGHRA, CDR2 YSYEKL. The V gene end was trimmed by 9 bases and the J gene end by 1 base; junction bases not matched to a gene: 19. The CDR3 consists of 18 residues. What was amplified from RNA transcripts were TCR beta CDR3 regions. A first-round RT-PCR of the TCR CDR3 used the HTBI primer set. TCRdb reprocessed the multiplex PCR reads via MiXCR and lists one record per CDR3 protein. The top ten hold 15% to 18% of the sample, which has 300,000 to 450,000 distinct CDR3 sequences, 15% to 20% seen once. This clonotype was counted a few times. The target antigen is unknown. Study-wide findings and caveats: Most clonotypes expanded in thyroid above 0.001 were likewise present in blood. A median roughly 6.6 months before onset, the model predicted ophthalmopathy.

Sequenced: blood. The gene calls are TRBV4-1 and TRBJ1-1; 8 nucleotides match TRBD1. The receptor was isolated from a woman between 40 and 55 years old with Graves' ophthalmopathy. The CDR3 DNA follows: TGCGCCAGTAACCTCCGGATGACAGGGGCCACCGGGAACACTGAAGCTTTCTTT. Protein product: CASNLRMTGATGNTEAFF.